This T cell receptor (beta chain) was found in a study of blood T cell repertoires in COVID-19. At the level of the study: Sites across the United States, Italy and Spain contributed samples from acute and convalescent COVID-19. Nucleic acid was either cDNA or gDNA, and it came from T cells, B-cell-depleted T cells, or PBMCs.

Original processing notes: Estimation of nucleated cell counts was performed using reference gene primer amplification. TCRdb's copy holds only in-frame clones and misses some; the assay was immunoSEQ multiplex PCR. That table supplies the V and J calls and clone size; D and trimming were determined from the DNA. This table has about 58,000 clones, more than 60% appearing once. The CDR3 totals 15 residues. Germline loops: CDR1 WNHNN, CDR2 SYGVQD (reference sequence). Trimming removed 1 base from V and 4 bases from J; junction bases left unmatched: 4. This TCR derives from a human donor in a cohort sampled during active COVID-19. The V call is TRBV10-1, the J call TRBJ2-5; 9 positions match TRBD1. What was sequenced was peripheral blood. CDR3 coding DNA: TGCGCCAGCAGTGAGTTACAGGGGGCAGGAGAGACCCAGTACTTC. It specifies CASSELQGAGETQYF.